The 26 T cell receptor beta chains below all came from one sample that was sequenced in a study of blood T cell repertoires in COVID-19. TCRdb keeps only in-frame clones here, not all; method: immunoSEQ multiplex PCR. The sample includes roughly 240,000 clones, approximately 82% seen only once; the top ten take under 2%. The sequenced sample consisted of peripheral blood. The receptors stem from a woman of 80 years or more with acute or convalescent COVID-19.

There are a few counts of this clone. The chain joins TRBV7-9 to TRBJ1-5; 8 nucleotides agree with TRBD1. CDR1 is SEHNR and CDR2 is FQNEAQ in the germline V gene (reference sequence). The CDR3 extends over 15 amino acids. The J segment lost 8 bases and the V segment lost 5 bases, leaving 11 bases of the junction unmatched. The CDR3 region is CASSPGDRPGEPQHF. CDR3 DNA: TGTGCCAGCAGCCCAGGGGACAGGCCAGGAGAGCCCCAGCATTTT.

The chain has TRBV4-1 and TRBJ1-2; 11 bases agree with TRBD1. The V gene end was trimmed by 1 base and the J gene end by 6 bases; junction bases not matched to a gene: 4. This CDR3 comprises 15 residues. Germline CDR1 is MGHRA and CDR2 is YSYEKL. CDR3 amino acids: CASSQAGTGGNGYTF. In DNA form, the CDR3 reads TGCGCCAGCAGCCAAGCCGGGACAGGGGGAAATGGCTACACCTTC.

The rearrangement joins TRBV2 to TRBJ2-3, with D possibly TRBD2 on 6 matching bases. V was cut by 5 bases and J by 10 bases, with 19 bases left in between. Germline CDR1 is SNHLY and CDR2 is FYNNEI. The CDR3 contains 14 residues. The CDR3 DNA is TGTGCCAGCAGTTCCGGGACTGCGGGTACATCGCAGTATTTT. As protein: CASSSGTAGTSQYF.

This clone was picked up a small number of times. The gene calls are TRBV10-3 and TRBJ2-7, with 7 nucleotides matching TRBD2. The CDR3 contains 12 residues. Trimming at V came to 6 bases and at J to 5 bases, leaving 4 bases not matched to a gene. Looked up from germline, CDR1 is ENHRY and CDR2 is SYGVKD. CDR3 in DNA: TGTGCCATCAGCGACCGGGGGGACGAGCAGTACTTC. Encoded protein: CAISDRGDEQYF.

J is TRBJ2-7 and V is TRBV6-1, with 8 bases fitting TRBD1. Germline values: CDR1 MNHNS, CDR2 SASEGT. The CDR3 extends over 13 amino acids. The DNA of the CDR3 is TGTGCCAGCAGTGACCCGGGACAGGATCAGTTGATTGTC. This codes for CASSDPGQDQLIV.

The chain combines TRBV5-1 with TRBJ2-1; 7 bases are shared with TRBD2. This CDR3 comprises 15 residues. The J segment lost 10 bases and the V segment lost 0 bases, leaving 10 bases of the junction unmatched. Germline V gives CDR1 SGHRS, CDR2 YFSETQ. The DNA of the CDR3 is TGCGCCAGCAGCTTGGAAGGCGGGAGAGGCGGAGAGCAGTTCTTC. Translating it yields CASSLEGGRGGEQFF.

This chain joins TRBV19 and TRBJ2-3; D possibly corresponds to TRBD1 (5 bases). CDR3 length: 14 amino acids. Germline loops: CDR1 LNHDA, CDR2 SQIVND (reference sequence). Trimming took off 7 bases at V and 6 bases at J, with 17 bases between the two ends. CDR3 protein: CASTSYRTTDTQYF. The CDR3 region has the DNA TGTGCCAGTACCTCCTATCGGACAACGGATACGCAGTATTTT.

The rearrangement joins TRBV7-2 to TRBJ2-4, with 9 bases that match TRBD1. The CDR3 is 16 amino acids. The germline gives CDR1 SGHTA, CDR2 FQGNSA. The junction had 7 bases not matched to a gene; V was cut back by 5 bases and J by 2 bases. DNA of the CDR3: TGTGCCAGCAGCCCGCGGACAGGGGTGACCAAAAACATTCAGTACTTC. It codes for CASSPRTGVTKNIQYF. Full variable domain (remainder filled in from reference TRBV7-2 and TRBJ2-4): GAGVSQSPSNKVTEKGKDVELRCDPISGHTALYWYRQSLGQGLEFLIYFQGNSAPDKSGLPSDRFSAERTGGSVSTLTIQRTQQEDSAVYLCASSPRTGVTKNIQYFGAGTRLSVL.

The DNA of the CDR3 is TGTGCCACCAGTGTCACATCCCTGCGGGGCTACACCTTC. Amino acid sequence: CATSVTSLRGYTF. This chain joins TRBV15 and TRBJ1-2; no clear D gene. The CDR3 is 13 residues long. The germline gives CDR1 LNHNV, CDR2 YYDKDF (reference sequence). Trimming shortened V by 6 bases and J by 8 bases, and 16 bases separated the two germline ends.

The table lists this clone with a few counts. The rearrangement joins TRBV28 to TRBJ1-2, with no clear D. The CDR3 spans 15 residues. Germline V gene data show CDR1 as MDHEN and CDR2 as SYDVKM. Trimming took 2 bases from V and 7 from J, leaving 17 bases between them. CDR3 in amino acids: CASSLMGGSRAGYTF. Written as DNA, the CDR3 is TGTGCCAGCAGTTTAATGGGAGGTTCGAGGGCTGGCTACACCTTC.

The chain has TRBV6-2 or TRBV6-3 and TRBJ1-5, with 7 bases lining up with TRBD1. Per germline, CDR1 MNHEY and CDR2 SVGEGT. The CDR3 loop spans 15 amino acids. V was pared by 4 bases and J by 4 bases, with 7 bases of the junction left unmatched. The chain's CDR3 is CASSSTGQPNQPQHF. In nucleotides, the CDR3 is TGTGCCAGCAGTTCCACGGGACAGCCAAATCAGCCCCAGCATTTT.

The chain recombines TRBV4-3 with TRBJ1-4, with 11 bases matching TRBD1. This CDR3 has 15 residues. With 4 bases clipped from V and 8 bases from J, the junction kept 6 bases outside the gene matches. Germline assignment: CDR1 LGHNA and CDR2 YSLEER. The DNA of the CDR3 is TGCGCCAGCAGCCTGGACAGGGGGCGCCGGGAAAAACTGTTTTTT. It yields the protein CASSLDRGRREKLFF.

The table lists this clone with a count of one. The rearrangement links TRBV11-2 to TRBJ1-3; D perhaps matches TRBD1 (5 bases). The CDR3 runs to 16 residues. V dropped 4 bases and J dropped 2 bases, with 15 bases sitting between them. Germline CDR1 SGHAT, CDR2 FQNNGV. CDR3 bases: TGTGCCAGCAGCTCGACGGGGGGTTCCGCTGGAAACACCATATATTTT. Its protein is CASSSTGGSAGNTIYF. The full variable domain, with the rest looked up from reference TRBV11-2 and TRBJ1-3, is EAGVAQSPRYKIIEKRQSVAFWCNPISGHATLYWYQQILGQGPKLLIQFQNNGVVDDSQLPKDRFSAERLKGVDSTLKIQPAKLEDSAVYLCASSSTGGSAGNTIYFGEGSWLTVV.

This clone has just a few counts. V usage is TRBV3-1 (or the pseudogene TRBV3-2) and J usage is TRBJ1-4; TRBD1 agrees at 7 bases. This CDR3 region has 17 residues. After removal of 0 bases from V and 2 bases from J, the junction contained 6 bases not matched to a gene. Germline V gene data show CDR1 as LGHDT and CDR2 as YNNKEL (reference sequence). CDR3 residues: CASSQEKGARTNEKLFF. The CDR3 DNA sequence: TGTGCCAGCAGCCAAGAAAAGGGGGCACGGACTAATGAAAAACTGTTTTTT.

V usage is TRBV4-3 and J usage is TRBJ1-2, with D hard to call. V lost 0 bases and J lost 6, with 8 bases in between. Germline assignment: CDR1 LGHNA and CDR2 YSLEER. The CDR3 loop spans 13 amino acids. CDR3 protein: CASSQERANGYTF. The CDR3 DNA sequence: TGCGCCAGCAGCCAAGAGAGGGCCAATGGCTACACCTTC.

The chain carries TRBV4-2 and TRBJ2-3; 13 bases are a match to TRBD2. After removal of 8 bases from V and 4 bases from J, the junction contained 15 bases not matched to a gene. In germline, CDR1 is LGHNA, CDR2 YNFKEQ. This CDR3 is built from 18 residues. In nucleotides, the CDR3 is TGTGCCAGCTTAGACTCAACCGGAACTAGCGGGAGGGCAGATACGCAGTATTTT. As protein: CASLDSTGTSGRADTQYF.

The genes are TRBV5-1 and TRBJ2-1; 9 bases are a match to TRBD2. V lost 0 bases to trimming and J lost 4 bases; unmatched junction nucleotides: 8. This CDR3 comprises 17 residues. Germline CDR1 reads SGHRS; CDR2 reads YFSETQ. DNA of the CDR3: TGCGCCAGCAGCTTGGCCTATCTAGCGGGAATGTACAATGAGCAGTTCTTC. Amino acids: CASSLAYLAGMYNEQFF.

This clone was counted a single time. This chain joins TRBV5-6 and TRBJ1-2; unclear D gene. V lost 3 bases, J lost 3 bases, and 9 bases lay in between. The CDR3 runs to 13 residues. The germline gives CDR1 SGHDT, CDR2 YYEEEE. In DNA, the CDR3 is TGTGCCAGCAGCTCCTTGACTGACTATGGCTACACCTTC. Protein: CASSSLTDYGYTF.

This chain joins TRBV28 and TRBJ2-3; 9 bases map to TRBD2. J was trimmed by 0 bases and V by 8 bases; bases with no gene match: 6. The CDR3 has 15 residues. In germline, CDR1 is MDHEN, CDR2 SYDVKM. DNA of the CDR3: TGTGCCAGCTGCACCGGACTAGCGAGCACAGATACGCAGTATTTT. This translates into CASCTGLASTDTQYF. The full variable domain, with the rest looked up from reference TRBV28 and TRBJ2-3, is DVKVTQSSRYLVKRTGEKVFLECVQDMDHENMFWYRQDPGLGLRLIYFSYDVKMKEKGDIPEGYSVSREKKERFSLILESASTNQTSMYLCASCTGLASTDTQYFGPGTRLTVL.

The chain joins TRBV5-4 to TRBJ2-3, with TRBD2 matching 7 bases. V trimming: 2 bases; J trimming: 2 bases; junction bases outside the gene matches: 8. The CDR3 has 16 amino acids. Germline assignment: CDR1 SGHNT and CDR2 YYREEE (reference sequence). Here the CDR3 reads CASSLQAGILTDTQYF. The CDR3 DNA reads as TGTGCCAGCAGCTTACAAGCGGGGATCCTCACAGATACGCAGTATTTT.

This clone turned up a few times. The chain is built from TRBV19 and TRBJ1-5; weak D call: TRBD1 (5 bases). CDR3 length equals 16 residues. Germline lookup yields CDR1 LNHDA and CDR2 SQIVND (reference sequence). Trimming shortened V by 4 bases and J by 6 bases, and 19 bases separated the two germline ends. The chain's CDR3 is CASSKAAGKEGQPQHF. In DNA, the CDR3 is TGTGCCAGTAGTAAAGCGGCAGGGAAGGAGGGTCAGCCCCAGCATTTT.

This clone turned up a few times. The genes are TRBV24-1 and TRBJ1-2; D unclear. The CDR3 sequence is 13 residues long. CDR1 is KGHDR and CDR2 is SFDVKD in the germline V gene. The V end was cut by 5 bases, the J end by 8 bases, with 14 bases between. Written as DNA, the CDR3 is TGTGCCACCAGTGCTGGCGGAGCTTACGGCTACACCTTC. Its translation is CATSAGGAYGYTF.

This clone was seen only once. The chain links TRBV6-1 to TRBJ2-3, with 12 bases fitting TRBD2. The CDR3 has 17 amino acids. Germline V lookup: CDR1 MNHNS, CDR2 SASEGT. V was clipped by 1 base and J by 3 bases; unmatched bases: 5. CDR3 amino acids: CASSEGRLAGVTDTQYF. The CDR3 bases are TGTGCCAGCAGTGAAGGAAGACTAGCGGGAGTAACAGATACGCAGTATTTT.

The CDR3 loop is CASSLSGGSEKLFF. Written as DNA, the CDR3 is TGTGCCAGCAGTTTGTCTGGGGGCAGCGAAAAACTGTTTTTT. The chain links TRBV28 to TRBJ1-4; maybe TRBD1 (6 bases). The ends were cut back, 3 bases at V and 8 bases at J, with 13 bases in the middle. The CDR3 runs 14 residues. Per germline, CDR1 MDHEN and CDR2 SYDVKM.

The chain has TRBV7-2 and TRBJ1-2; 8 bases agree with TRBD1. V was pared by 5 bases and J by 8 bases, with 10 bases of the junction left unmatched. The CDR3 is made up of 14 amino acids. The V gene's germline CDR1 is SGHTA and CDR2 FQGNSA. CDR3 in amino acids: CASSETGGGYGYTF. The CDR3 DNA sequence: TGTGCCAGCAGCGAAACAGGGGGAGGTTACGGCTACACCTTC. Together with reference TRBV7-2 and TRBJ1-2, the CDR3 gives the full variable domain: GAGVSQSPSNKVTEKGKDVELRCDPISGHTALYWYRQSLGQGLEFLIYFQGNSAPDKSGLPSDRFSAERTGGSVSTLTIQRTQQEDSAVYLCASSETGGGYGYTFGSGTRLTVV.

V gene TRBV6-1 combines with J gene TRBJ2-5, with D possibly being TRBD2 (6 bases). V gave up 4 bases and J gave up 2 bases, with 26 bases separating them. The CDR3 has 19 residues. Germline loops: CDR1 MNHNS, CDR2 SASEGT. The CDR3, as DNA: TGTGCCAGCAGTGCAAATCCCAGGACGGGAGCGGGCGGACAAGAGACCCAGTACTTC. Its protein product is CASSANPRTGAGGQETQYF.